The 15 T cell receptor beta chains in this list originate from one sample, sequenced in a study of cytomegalovirus exposure and HLA in healthy donors. The data were produced by immunoSEQ multiplex PCR, yet TCRdb's version contains in-frame clones alone and is incomplete. The data contain about 180,000 clones, around nine tenths of them seen just once; the ten biggest clones take up under 3.5%. The sequenced material came from PBMCs. Receptors originate from a man younger than 35 in good health and CMV-seropositive.

This clone is a singleton in its sample. This chain uses TRBV4-3 with TRBJ1-2; D call uncertain. V was pared by 0 bases and J by 8 bases, with 19 bases between. Germline CDR1 and CDR2: LGHNA and YSLEER. The CDR3 contains 16 residues. The CDR3 bases are TGCGCCAGCAGCCAAGATAACACCATGGGAGGGCAAGGCTACACCTTC. Residues: CASSQDNTMGGQGYTF.

The chain joins TRBV2 to TRBJ1-2; 7 bases line up with TRBD1. Germline V gives CDR1 SNHLY, CDR2 FYNNEI. This CDR3 spans 13 amino acids. V shed 4 bases, J shed 4 bases, and the junction held 3 bases outside the gene matches. For the CDR3, the DNA is TGTGCCAGCAGTGTTGGACAGGCCTATGGCTACACCTTC. The encoded protein is CASSVGQAYGYTF. Variable domain in full (rest from reference TRBV2 and TRBJ1-2): EPEVTQTPSHQVTQMGQEVILRCVPISNHLYFYWYRQILGQKVEFLVSFYNNEISEKSEIFDDQFSVERPDGSNFTLKIRSTKLEDSAMYFCASSVGQAYGYTFGSGTRLTVV.

V and J are TRBV9 and TRBJ2-7; a weak D match, TRBD1 (6 bases). V was cut by 4 bases and J by 2 bases, with 13 bases left in between. The CDR3 loop spans 14 amino acids. Per the germline V gene, CDR1 is SGDLS and CDR2 is YYNGEE. CDR3 sequence (DNA): TGTGCCAGCAGCCCCCAGGGGAATCCCTACGAGCAGTACTTC. This codes for CASSPQGNPYEQYF. The full variable domain, rest sourced from reference TRBV9 and TRBJ2-7, is DSGVTQTPKHLITATGQRVTLRCSPRSGDLSVYWYQQSLDQGLQFLIQYYNGEERAKGNILERFSAQQFPDLHSELNLSSLELGDSALYFCASSPQGNPYEQYFGPGTRLTVT.

The gene calls are TRBV9 and TRBJ2-7; TRBD2 matches at 10 bases. Trimming took 0 bases from V and 8 from J; bases not matched to a gene: 11. Germline V CDR1 and CDR2: SGDLS, YYNGEE. This CDR3 has 16 residues. The CDR3 DNA is TGTGCCAGCAGCGTAGACAAGGGACTAGCGCGCCGAAAGCAGTACTTC. The encoded protein is CASSVDKGLARRKQYF.

The chain combines TRBV5-1 with TRBJ1-2; 7 nucleotides line up with TRBD1. CDR3 length: 14 residues. Germline values: CDR1 SGHRS, CDR2 YFSETQ. J was trimmed by 1 base and V by 2 bases; bases with no gene match: 2. CDR3 bases: TGCGCCAGCAGCTTCACAGGGGATAACTATGGCTACACCTTC. As protein: CASSFTGDNYGYTF.

The chain combines TRBV27 with TRBJ2-5, with 10 positions matching TRBD1. V was clipped by 10 bases and J by 4 bases; unmatched bases: 12. The CDR3 has 15 residues. Germline V CDR1 and CDR2: MNHEY, SMNVEV (reference sequence). CDR3 nucleotide sequence: TGTGCCACCCTCGTCGGGGACAGGGGTGGAGAGACCCAGTACTTC. Amino acid sequence: CATLVGDRGGETQYF.

This clone was picked up a small number of times. V gene TRBV6-5 combines with J gene TRBJ1-2; D not resolved. The V gene lost 2 bases and the J gene lost 8 bases, with 12 bases spanning the gap. Germline V lookup: CDR1 MNHEY, CDR2 SVGAGI. CDR3 length: 13 residues. The chain's CDR3 is CASSYNGEPGYTF. The CDR3 DNA is TGTGCCAGCAGTTACAACGGGGAACCAGGCTACACCTTC.

There are a few counts of this clone. The chain couples TRBV6-1 to TRBJ1-5; D unclear. Per germline, CDR1 MNHNS and CDR2 SASEGT. The CDR3 runs 16 residues. V dropped 2 bases and J dropped 0 bases, with 11 bases sitting between them. The CDR3 DNA sequence: TGTGCCAGCAGTGAATATGAACTCCCTAGCAATCAGCCCCAGCATTTT. Translation: CASSEYELPSNQPQHF.

This clone was found once. J is TRBJ2-1 and V is TRBV27, with D possibly being TRBD2 (5 bases). The CDR3 length is 14 residues. With 5 bases removed from V and 10 bases from J, the gap between germline ends came to 18 bases. CDR1 is MNHEY and CDR2 is SMNVEV in the germline V gene (reference sequence). This CDR3 is CASSPSLGREEQFF. The CDR3 DNA sequence: TGTGCCAGCAGTCCTAGCCTTGGGCGTGAGGAGCAGTTCTTC.

Of note for this clone: Distinct nucleotide sequences in the sample also encode this CDR3. The V and J genes are TRBV6-5 and TRBJ1-1, with TRBD1 as a possible D gene (5 bases). Trimming shortened V by 1 base and J by 5 bases, and 11 bases separated the two germline ends. The CDR3 totals 14 residues. From germline, CDR1 is MNHEY and CDR2 SVGAGI. The CDR3 sequence is CASSYYRGGTEAFF. CDR3 DNA sequence: TGTGCCAGCAGTTACTATAGGGGTGGGACTGAAGCTTTCTTT.

This rearrangement joins TRBV28 to TRBJ1-2; TRBD1 matches 8 bases. CDR3 length: 14 amino acids. Germline V gives CDR1 MDHEN, CDR2 SYDVKM. V trimming: 6 bases; J trimming: 8 bases; junction bases outside the gene matches: 11. DNA of the CDR3: TGTGCCAGCAGCTCGGACAGGGCATGGTGGGGCTACACCTTC. It encodes CASSSDRAWWGYTF.

The V and J genes are TRBV6-5 and TRBJ2-3, with D tentatively TRBD1 (5 bases). Trimming took 6 bases from V and 2 from J, leaving 12 bases between them. CDR1 and CDR2 (germline): MNHEY, SVGAGI. The CDR3 sequence is 14 residues long. CDR3 bases: TGTGCCAGCAGCAGGGATTTTGCCACAGATACGCAGTATTTT. Its protein is CASSRDFATDTQYF.

This chain links TRBV7-9 with TRBJ2-7; 7 nucleotides align to TRBD1. The CDR3 runs 17 residues. J gave up 2 bases and V 1 base, and 11 bases lay outside the gene matches. The germline V gene has CDR1 SEHNR and CDR2 FQNEAQ (reference sequence). In DNA form, the CDR3 reads TGTGCCAGCAGCTTAGTAGTTTCGGACAGGTATGCCTACGAGCAGTACTTC. It encodes CASSLVVSDRYAYEQYF.

The chain recombines TRBV7-2 with TRBJ1-3, with unresolved D. V was shortened by 1 base and J by 9 bases, with 4 bases between the two germline ends. This CDR3 is built from 11 residues. Germline CDR1 is SGHTA and CDR2 is FQGNSA. In nucleotides, the CDR3 is TGTGCCAGCAGCTTAGGTCTCACCATATATTTT. Translated: CASSLGLTIYF. The full variable domain, in which reference TRBV7-2 and TRBJ1-3 provide the parts outside the CDR3, is GAGVSQSPSNKVTEKGKDVELRCDPISGHTALYWYRQSLGQGLEFLIYFQGNSAPDKSGLPSDRFSAERTGGSVSTLTIQRTQQEDSAVYLCASSLGLTIYFGEGSWLTVV.

This clone was detected only once. This rearrangement joins TRBV5-4 to TRBJ2-1; TRBD2 matches at 7 bases. The germline gives CDR1 SGHNT, CDR2 YYREEE (reference sequence). CDR3 length: 18 residues. After removal of 1 base from V and 4 bases from J, the junction contained 14 bases not matched to a gene. The CDR3 is CASSLKVASGPRYNEQFF. The CDR3 DNA sequence: TGTGCCAGCAGCTTGAAGGTGGCTAGCGGTCCTAGGTACAATGAGCAGTTCTTC.